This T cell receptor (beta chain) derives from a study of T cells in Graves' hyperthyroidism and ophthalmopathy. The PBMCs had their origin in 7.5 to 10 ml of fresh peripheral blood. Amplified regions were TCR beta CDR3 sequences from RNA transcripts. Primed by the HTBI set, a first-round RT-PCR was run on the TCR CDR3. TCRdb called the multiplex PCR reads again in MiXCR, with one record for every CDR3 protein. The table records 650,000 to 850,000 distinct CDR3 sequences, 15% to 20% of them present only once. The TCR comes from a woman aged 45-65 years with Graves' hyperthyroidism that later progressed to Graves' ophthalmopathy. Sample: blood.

CDR3 DNA sequence: TGTGCCAGCAGCCCACCTAGCGCGGAGACCCAGTACTTC. Encoded protein: CASSPPSAETQYF. The chain has TRBV7-9 and TRBJ2-5; a possible D gene is TRBD2 (6 bases). V lost 5 bases, J lost 5 bases, and 12 bases lay in between. The CDR3 is made up of 13 amino acids. CDR1 is SEHNR and CDR2 is FQNEAQ in the germline V gene (reference sequence). Together with reference TRBV7-9 and TRBJ2-5, the CDR3 gives the full variable domain: DTGVSQNPRHKITKRGQNVTFRCDPISEHNRLYWYRQTLGQGPEFLTYFQNEAQLEKSRLLSDRFSAERPKGSFSTLEIQRTEQGDSAMYLCASSPPSAETQYFGPGTRLLVL.